Below, 13 T cell receptor beta chains from the same sample are listed, as sequenced in a study of blood T cells in healthy people across ages. A second PCR of about 7 to 12 cycles used a sample-barcoded 5' primer and a J-beta primer mix. In TCRdb, the 5' RACE reads were re-called with MiXCR into one record per CDR3 protein. The table has around 800,000 distinct CDR3 sequences, around 45% seen once. The specimen sequenced was blood. These receptors came from a man older than 75 in good health.

This clonotype was seen at least ten times. The V gene is TRBV20-1, the J gene TRBJ2-1, with 7 bases identical to TRBD2. V lost 2 bases and J lost 4; bases outside the gene matches: 2. This CDR3 region has 13 residues. Per germline, CDR1 DFQATT and CDR2 SNEGSKA (reference sequence). The CDR3 sequence: CSARWRGYNEQFF. CDR3 coding DNA: TGCAGTGCTAGATGGCGGGGGTACAATGAGCAGTTCTTC.

This clonotype was detected a few times. V usage is TRBV2 and J usage is TRBJ2-7, with a possible D match to TRBD2 (5 bases). Germline assignment: CDR1 SNHLY and CDR2 FYNNEI. Between the trimmed V and J ends, which lost 10 bases and 0 bases, there was a span of 16 bases. CDR3 length: 14 amino acids. Here the CDR3 reads CANSRGPNSYEQYF. The DNA for the CDR3 is TGTGCCAACTCTCGCGGGCCGAACTCCTACGAGCAGTACTTC.

This clonotype was seen a handful of times. The genes are TRBV2 and TRBJ1-1; D is ambiguous. Trimming took 3 bases from V and 1 from J, leaving 6 bases between them. Germline V gives CDR1 SNHLY, CDR2 FYNNEI. There are 13 residues in the CDR3. The CDR3 nucleotides are TGTGCCAGCAGTGAGAGGCAGAACACTGAAGCTTTCTTT. It yields the protein CASSERQNTEAFF.

The chain has TRBV5-1 and TRBJ2-3; 7 bases line up with TRBD2. The CDR3 length is 15 residues. Per the germline V gene, CDR1 is SGHRS and CDR2 is YFSETQ. V lost 4 bases to trimming and J lost 2 bases; unmatched junction nucleotides: 7. The CDR3 DNA reads TGCGCCAGCAGCACCGGGGACTACTTCACAGATACGCAGTATTTT. It yields the protein CASSTGDYFTDTQYF. The full variable domain, in which reference TRBV5-1 and TRBJ2-3 provide the parts outside the CDR3, is KAGVTQTPRYLIKTRGQQVTLSCSPISGHRSVSWYQQTPGQGLQFLFEYFSETQRNKGNFPGRFSGRQFSNSRSEMNVSTLELGDSALYLCASSTGDYFTDTQYFGPGTRLTVL.

This clonotype was observed many times. The chain's CDR3 is CATSRDRSTNEKLFF. The DNA of the CDR3 is TGTGCCACCAGCAGAGATAGAAGTACTAATGAAAAACTGTTTTTT. V gene TRBV15 combines with J gene TRBJ1-4; D gene uncertain. The length of the CDR3 is 15 residues. Germline V lookup: CDR1 LNHNV, CDR2 YYDKDF (reference sequence). V lost 0 bases, J lost 2 bases, and 7 bases lay in between.

This clonotype was seen repeatedly, ten times or more. The genes are TRBV7-2 and TRBJ2-5, with D perhaps matching TRBD1 (5 bases). Trimming stripped 6 bases from V and 5 bases from J, with 13 bases between. Germline V lookup: CDR1 SGHTA, CDR2 FQGNSA. The CDR3 is made up of 13 amino acids. The CDR3 region has the DNA TGTGCCAGCAGTTATCAACACAGGGAGACCCAGTACTTC. It codes for CASSYQHRETQYF.

J is TRBJ2-3 and V is TRBV11-3; 8 bases map to TRBD1. The germline gives CDR1 SGHNT, CDR2 YENEEA. The CDR3 has 14 residues. Trimming took 5 bases from V and 5 from J; bases not matched to a gene: 6. The CDR3 here is CASSRNTGGDTQYF. The CDR3 nucleotides are TGTGCCAGCAGCCGCAATACAGGGGGAGATACGCAGTATTTT. Filled out from reference TRBV11-3 and TRBJ2-3, the complete variable domain reads EAGVVQSPRYKIIEKKQPVAFWCNPISGHNTLYWYLQNLGQGPELLIRYENEEAVDDSQLPKDRFSAERLKGVDSTLKIQPAELGDSAVYLCASSRNTGGDTQYFGPGTRLTVL.

The gene calls are TRBV2 and TRBJ2-4; D is possibly TRBD2 (7 bases). CDR3 size: 20 residues. V dropped 7 bases and J dropped 2 bases, with 30 bases sitting between them. Germline CDR1 is SNHLY and CDR2 is FYNNEI. Written as DNA, the CDR3 is TGTGCCAGCACCCCTTTAGCACAGGGAGGGGTCGGTCAACCCAAAAACATTCAGTACTTC. It encodes CASTPLAQGGVGQPKNIQYF.

The J gene is TRBJ1-6, the V gene TRBV6-6; 10 bases match TRBD1. Germline values: CDR1 MNHNY, CDR2 SVGAGI (reference sequence). The ends lost 7 bases at V and 8 bases at J; junction bases unmatched: 2. The CDR3 covers 13 residues. CDR3 bases: TGTGCCAGCACCGGACAGGGGGATTCACCCCTCCACTTT. Translating it yields CASTGQGDSPLHF.

The chain couples TRBV29-1 to TRBJ2-1; no definite D call. CDR1 is SQVTM, CDR2 ANQGSEA, per germline. The CDR3 totals 16 residues. The V end was cut by 3 bases, the J end by 1 base, with 16 bases between. The CDR3 DNA is TGCAGCGTTGATTCCGTGACGGATACATCCTACAATGAGCAGTTCTTC. Its translation is CSVDSVTDTSYNEQFF.

This clonotype was found a few times. The genes are TRBV20-1 and TRBJ2-1; 10 bases agree with TRBD1. Germline V gene data show CDR1 as DFQATT and CDR2 as SNEGSKA (reference sequence). The ends lost 5 bases at V and 9 bases at J; junction bases unmatched: 7. The CDR3 loop spans 13 amino acids. In DNA form, the CDR3 reads TGCAGTGCTGAGCCGGGACAGGGGTTTGAGCAGTTCTTC. Its protein product is CSAEPGQGFEQFF.

The sample holds a few counts of this clonotype. This sequence joins TRBV15 and TRBJ2-5; no definite D call. The V end was cut by 0 bases, the J end by 2 bases, with 10 bases between. This CDR3 region has 15 residues. Per germline, CDR1 LNHNV and CDR2 YYDKDF (reference sequence). CDR3 nucleotides: TGTGCCACCAGCAGAGATTTGAAGCCACAAGAGACCCAGTACTTC. Translation: CATSRDLKPQETQYF.

The chain recombines TRBV20-1 with TRBJ1-2; 7 nucleotides agree with TRBD1. Germline CDR1 DFQATT, CDR2 SNEGSKA (reference sequence). With V trimmed by 3 bases and J by 0 bases, 1 base remained unmatched. The length of the CDR3 is 13 residues. The CDR3 spells CSASGTANYGYTF. CDR3 sequence (DNA): TGCAGTGCTAGCGGGACAGCTAACTATGGCTACACCTTC.